Below are 21 T cell receptor beta chains sequenced from a single sample in a study of blood T cell repertoires in COVID-19. Data came from immunoSEQ multiplex PCR; TCRdb stores just in-frame clones and leaves some out. The table shows 140,000 to 150,000 clones, with around four fifths occurring only once. The source material was peripheral blood. All receptors come from a human donor in a cohort sampled during active COVID-19.

This chain uses TRBV2 with TRBJ1-2; 7 bases align to TRBD1. V trimming: 3 bases; J trimming: 7 bases; junction bases outside the gene matches: 5. This CDR3 has 13 amino acids. CDR1 and CDR2 from the germline V gene are SNHLY and FYNNEI. In DNA form, the CDR3 reads TGTGCCAGCAGTGACCTACAGGGGTCTGGCTACACCTTC. Translation: CASSDLQGSGYTF.

This chain joins TRBV24-1 and TRBJ2-1, with a possible D match to TRBD2 (6 bases). V was pared by 7 bases and J by 9 bases, with 21 bases between. There are 15 residues in the CDR3. The germline V gene has CDR1 KGHDR and CDR2 SFDVKD. CDR3 loop: CATSDRGTARGEQFF. The CDR3 nucleotides are TGTGCCACCAGCGATCGGGGGACCGCGCGGGGTGAGCAGTTCTTC.

The gene calls are TRBV21-1 and TRBJ1-5. TRBV21-1 is a pseudogene segment. The CDR3 runs 20 residues. In DNA, the CDR3 is TGTGCCAGCAGCAACAAACCCGTGACTAAACCGTTTGGCGGCAATCAGCCCCAGCATTTT. This translates into CASSNKPVTKPFGGNQPQHF.

As DNA, the CDR3 is TGTGCCAGCAGCCAAGACCCAAAACGGGGGGGGTGCTCCTACAATGAGCAGTTCTTC. Its translation is CASSQDPKRGGCSYNEQFF. The J gene is TRBJ2-1, the V gene TRBV3-1 (or the pseudogene TRBV3-2); 8 bases align to TRBD2. The CDR3 length is 19 residues. The V and J ends lost 0 bases and 0 bases, in that order; junction bases with no gene match: 10. CDR1 LGHDT and CDR2 YNNKEL come from the germline V gene (reference sequence).

This clone appeared a few times. The CDR3 region is CASSQDPVPYSPLHF. In DNA form, the CDR3 reads TGCGCCAGCAGCCAAGATCCGGTCCCTTATTCACCCCTCCACTTT. The chain is built from TRBV4-1 and TRBJ1-6, with unresolved D. In germline, CDR1 is MGHRA, CDR2 YSYEKL. This CDR3 contains 15 residues. The germline V and J ends were trimmed by 0 bases and 8 bases, with 11 bases remaining between them.

CDR3 bases: TGTGCCAGCAGCTCGACAGGGGGACTGGGGGCCAACGTCCTGACTTTC. This sequence encodes CASSSTGGLGANVLTF. The chain recombines TRBV11-3 with TRBJ2-6; 9 bases agree with TRBD1. The CDR3 is 16 amino acids. Germline CDR1 is SGHNT and CDR2 is YENEEA. The J segment lost 4 bases and the V segment lost 4 bases, leaving 5 bases of the junction unmatched.

The sample holds a few counts of this clone. The chain combines TRBV6-4 with TRBJ2-2; TRBD1 aligns across 10 bases. V dropped 6 bases and J dropped 7; count of bases not matched to a gene: 8. The V gene's germline CDR1 is MRHNA and CDR2 SNTAGT. The CDR3 is made up of 15 amino acids. CDR3 coding DNA: TGTGCCAGCAGCACCGGGACAGGGGTAGTCGGGGAGCTGTTTTTT. This gives the protein CASSTGTGVVGELFF.

The CDR3 spells CSVLLTENTGELFF. Here the CDR3 DNA reads TGCAGCGTCTTGTTGACAGAGAACACCGGGGAGCTGTTTTTT. The chain has TRBV29-1 and TRBJ2-2; D might be TRBD1 (5 bases). The germline V gene encodes CDR1 SQVTM and CDR2 ANQGSEA. Trimming removed 6 bases at V and 1 base at J, with 12 bases between. There are 14 residues in the CDR3.

The chain uses TRBV9 and TRBJ1-2, with 9 bases identical to TRBD1. The V and J ends lost 0 bases and 1 base, in that order; junction bases with no gene match: 10. The CDR3 runs to 18 residues. CDR1 is SGDLS, CDR2 YYNGEE, per germline. The CDR3 nucleotides read TGTGCCAGCAGCGTAGACCCGGGACAGGGAGATGGTAACTATGGCTACACCTTC. It yields the protein CASSVDPGQGDGNYGYTF.

The chain carries TRBV6-6 and TRBJ1-1; 10 bases are a match to TRBD1. The CDR3 runs 14 residues. The germline CDR1 and CDR2 sequences are MNHNY and SVGAGI (reference sequence). After removal of 6 bases from V and 1 base from J, the junction contained 2 bases not matched to a gene. This CDR3 reads CASRDRGENTEAFF. CDR3 bases: TGTGCCAGCAGGGACAGGGGGGAGAACACTGAAGCTTTCTTT.

This clone was recorded only once. This chain connects TRBV18 to TRBJ2-6; D is uncertain. The V and J ends lost 4 bases and 0 bases respectively, with 7 bases between them. Per the germline V gene, CDR1 is KGHSH and CDR2 is LQKENI. CDR3 size: 15 residues. The CDR3 DNA sequence: TGTGCCAGCTCACAGCTGATCTCTGGGGCCAACGTCCTGACTTTC. Amino acid sequence: CASSQLISGANVLTF.

This clone showed up just once. The chain has TRBV6-5 and TRBJ1-2; D remains unclear. This CDR3 is built from 11 residues. The germline V and J ends were trimmed by 5 bases and 9 bases, with 10 bases remaining between them. Germline V CDR1 and CDR2: MNHEY, SVGAGI. Written as DNA, the CDR3 is TGTGCCAGCAGTCAGGCTTGGAGCTACACCTTC. Protein: CASSQAWSYTF.

The chain links TRBV19 to TRBJ1-4; D is ambiguous. Between the trimmed V and J ends, which lost 7 bases and 2 bases, there was a span of 8 bases. The length of the CDR3 is 13 residues. The germline V gene has CDR1 LNHDA and CDR2 SQIVND (reference sequence). CDR3 loop: CASTSRTNEKLFF. The CDR3 DNA reads TGTGCCAGTACGTCTAGGACTAATGAAAAACTGTTTTTT. The variable domain in full, with the rest retrieved from reference TRBV19 and TRBJ1-4, is DGGITQSPKYLFRKEGQNVTLSCEQNLNHDAMYWYRQDPGQGLRLIYYSQIVNDFQKGDIAEGYSVSREKKESFPLTVTSAQKNPTAFYLCASTSRTNEKLFFGSGTQLSVL.

J is TRBJ1-5 and V is TRBV5-8; 7 bases fit TRBD1. CDR1 and CDR2 (germline): SGHTS, YDEGEE. The J segment lost 0 bases and the V segment lost 4 bases, leaving 10 bases of the junction unmatched. The CDR3 contains 17 residues. CDR3 sequence (DNA): TGTGCCAGCAGCCCCCGGGACAGATTTTATAGCAATCAGCCCCAGCATTTT. It encodes CASSPRDRFYSNQPQHF.

This sequence joins TRBV29-1 and TRBJ2-3, with 13 bases fitting TRBD2. With V trimmed by 6 bases and J by 3 bases, 6 bases remained unmatched. Germline V gene sequence: CDR1 SQVTM, CDR2 ANQGSEA. This CDR3 is 15 amino acids long. CDR3 bases: TGCAGCGTCTGGGGACTAGCGGGGACTACAGATACGCAGTATTTT. Protein: CSVWGLAGTTDTQYF.

The gene calls are TRBV3-1 (or the pseudogene TRBV3-2) and TRBJ1-2; tentatively, D is TRBD1 (6 bases). The CDR3 has 13 amino acids. V was clipped by 3 bases and J by 4 bases, with 9 bases between them. CDR1 and CDR2 (germline): LGHDT, YNNKEL (reference sequence). CDR3: CASSHEDSYGYTF. The CDR3 coding sequence is TGTGCCAGCAGCCACGAGGACAGCTATGGCTACACCTTC.

The chain employs TRBV30 and TRBJ1-5, with unresolved D. Trimming removed 0 bases at V and 4 bases at J, with 7 bases between. The CDR3 is made up of 13 amino acids. The germline CDR1 and CDR2 sequences are GTSNPN and SVGIG (reference sequence). The CDR3, as DNA: TGTGCCTGGAGTGTCGCGAATAATCAGCCCCAGCATTTT. It specifies CAWSVANNQPQHF.

The chain employs TRBV12-3 or TRBV12-4 and TRBJ1-2; a possible D gene is TRBD1 (5 bases). The CDR3 runs to 13 residues. The germline V and J ends were trimmed by 6 bases and 8 bases, with 16 bases remaining between them. CDR3 DNA: TGTGCCAGCAGCGATACAGGCAAAGGGGGCTACACCTTC. Its protein product is CASSDTGKGGYTF.

The chain couples TRBV4-3 to TRBJ2-2, with TRBD1 matching 8 bases. This CDR3 is built from 18 residues. V trimming: 4 bases; J trimming: 4 bases; junction bases outside the gene matches: 14. Looked up from germline, CDR1 is LGHNA and CDR2 is YSLEER. The CDR3, as DNA: TGCGCCAGCAGCCCACTTCGAGTCAGGGGGCTTTGCACCGGGGAGCTGTTTTTT. Translation gives CASSPLRVRGLCTGELFF.

V is TRBV19 and J is TRBJ1-5, with TRBD1 matching over 9 bases. This CDR3 has 15 residues. Trimming cost V 10 bases and J 0 bases; bases outside gene matches: 7. Germline CDR1 and CDR2: LNHDA and SQIVND (reference sequence). The CDR3 spells CATADRGDSNQPQHF. The DNA of the CDR3 is TGTGCCACCGCGGACAGGGGCGATAGCAATCAGCCCCAGCATTTT.

The chain links TRBV19 to TRBJ1-1; 7 bases map to TRBD1. Germline CDR1 reads LNHDA; CDR2 reads SQIVND (reference sequence). This CDR3 is 15 amino acids long. V trimming: 4 bases; J trimming: 5 bases; junction bases outside the gene matches: 10. The CDR3 DNA reads TGTGCCAGTAGTACAGGGGGTTTCGGTTATACTGAAGCTTTCTTT. Translation gives CASSTGGFGYTEAFF.